Following are 16 T cell receptor beta chains from one sample sequenced in a study of blood T cell repertoires in COVID-19. Data came from immunoSEQ multiplex PCR; TCRdb stores just in-frame clones and leaves some out. The table includes more than 400,000 clones, 75% to 90% detected once. The material sequenced was PBMCs or T cells enriched from blood (not recorded which). The receptor set was obtained from a woman aged 18-29 years who had recovered from COVID-19.

V and J are TRBV5-4 and TRBJ2-3, with a possible D match to TRBD1 (6 bases). This CDR3 has 14 residues. The ends were cut back, 6 bases at V and 0 bases at J, with 11 bases in the middle. Germline-derived CDR1 and CDR2 are SGHNT and YYREEE (reference sequence). CDR3 sequence (DNA): TGTGCCAGCACAGAGGACAGCAGCACAGATACGCAGTATTTT. Protein: CASTEDSSTDTQYF.

The rearrangement links TRBV30 to TRBJ2-5, with 9 nucleotides matching TRBD2. This CDR3 is 16 amino acids long. CDR1 and CDR2 (germline): GTSNPN, SVGIG (reference sequence). With 1 base clipped from V and 4 bases from J, the junction kept 10 bases outside the gene matches. CDR3 DNA: TGTGCCTGGAGTGGGGGCCTAGCGGGGAGGGGAGAGACCCAGTACTTC. Translating it yields CAWSGGLAGRGETQYF.

The V and J genes are TRBV19 and TRBJ1-5, with D unresolved. Trimming shortened V by 3 bases and J by 7 bases, and 19 bases separated the two germline ends. The CDR3 has 16 residues. The germline gives CDR1 LNHDA, CDR2 SQIVND (reference sequence). The CDR3 DNA follows: TGTGCCAGTAGTATGACGGCAGGCCCCGGTGGGCAGCCCCAGCATTTT. Its translation is CASSMTAGPGGQPQHF.

This rearrangement joins TRBV4-1 to TRBJ1-2; 7 bases map to TRBD1. V lost 0 bases to trimming and J lost 4 bases; unmatched junction nucleotides: 5. CDR3 length: 15 amino acids. The germline gives CDR1 MGHRA, CDR2 YSYEKL. The CDR3 region is CASSQDKRDSYGYTF. CDR3 nucleotide sequence: TGCGCCAGCAGCCAAGATAAGAGGGACAGCTATGGCTACACCTTC.

The chain couples TRBV7-2 to TRBJ2-2; D might be TRBD1 (5 bases). CDR3 length: 13 amino acids. Trimming cost V 7 bases and J 7 bases, with 13 bases left between them. Germline V gives CDR1 SGHTA, CDR2 FQGNSA. CDR3 coding DNA: TGTGCCAGCACCTCGGCTAGGGGCGGGGAGCTGTTTTTT. It specifies CASTSARGGELFF.

This rearrangement joins TRBV4-1 to TRBJ1-2, with a weak D call TRBD1 (6 bases). Trimming stripped 5 bases from V and 8 bases from J, with 27 bases between. Looked up from germline, CDR1 is MGHRA and CDR2 is YSYEKL. The CDR3 totals 17 residues. CDR3 nucleotide sequence: TGCGCCAGCAGCGATCTGGGATTTGACAGGTTGGCCCGGGGCTACACCTTC. As protein: CASSDLGFDRLARGYTF.

The J gene is TRBJ2-3, the V gene TRBV3-1 (or the pseudogene TRBV3-2), with no clear D. Trimming stripped 0 bases from V and 7 bases from J, with 11 bases between. The CDR3 sequence is 14 residues long. Germline assignment: CDR1 LGHDT and CDR2 YNNKEL (reference sequence). Here the CDR3 DNA reads TGTGCCAGCAGCCAAGATAATAGTCTTTATACGCAGTATTTT. The encoded protein is CASSQDNSLYTQYF.

This clone was observed a single time. V usage is TRBV5-8 and J usage is TRBJ1-2; 8 nucleotides line up with TRBD1. V lost 6 bases and J lost 3; bases outside the gene matches: 7. The CDR3 contains 14 residues. Germline assignment: CDR1 SGHTS and CDR2 YDEGEE. CDR3 in amino acids: CASIGGQGDYGYTF. The CDR3 nucleotides are TGTGCCAGCATCGGAGGACAGGGAGACTATGGCTACACCTTC.

The chain links TRBV5-1 to TRBJ1-5; possible D gene TRBD1, 5 bases. V was cut by 3 bases and J by 4 bases, with 8 bases left in between. This CDR3 has 13 amino acids. Germline V gene sequence: CDR1 SGHRS, CDR2 YFSETQ. The CDR3 is CASSWGLNQPQHF. CDR3 coding DNA: TGCGCCAGCAGCTGGGGACTGAATCAGCCCCAGCATTTT.

The genes are TRBV2 and TRBJ2-1; 8 nucleotides line up with TRBD1. Germline assignment: CDR1 SNHLY and CDR2 FYNNEI. The junction had 5 bases not matched to a gene; V was cut back by 3 bases and J by 7 bases. The CDR3 totals 14 residues. The CDR3: CASSEDGTGNEQFF. CDR3 sequence (DNA): TGTGCCAGCAGTGAGGATGGGACAGGTAATGAGCAGTTCTTC.

This chain connects TRBV9 to TRBJ2-1; 7 bases fit TRBD2. V dropped 3 bases and J dropped 7; count of bases not matched to a gene: 10. Looked up from germline, CDR1 is SGDLS and CDR2 is YYNGEE. CDR3 length: 15 residues. The CDR3 region has the DNA TGTGCCAGCAGCGACCCCAGGACTAGTTTGAATGAGCAGTTCTTC. It specifies CASSDPRTSLNEQFF.

Comments on this clone: The same CDR3 can be traced to other DNA sequences in this sample. The chain is built from TRBV5-1 and TRBJ2-7; D may be TRBD1 (6 bases). The CDR3 is 13 residues long. Deletions cut 0 bases from V and 5 bases from J, with 9 bases between. Germline V gene sequence: CDR1 SGHRS, CDR2 YFSETQ. The CDR3 DNA reads as TGCGCCAGCAGCTTGGGTCAGGGGAACGAGCAGTACTTC. It encodes CASSLGQGNEQYF.

The chain combines TRBV4-1 with TRBJ1-1; D uncertain. Trimming left V 1 base short and J 0 bases short, with 15 bases between. CDR3 size: 17 residues. Germline CDR1 MGHRA, CDR2 YSYEKL. DNA for the CDR3: TGCGCCAGCAGCCAAGGCCCTTTTGAGAAGATGAACACTGAAGCTTTCTTT. It yields the protein CASSQGPFEKMNTEAFF.

V gene TRBV14 combines with J gene TRBJ1-2; D is possibly TRBD1 (5 bases). Germline values: CDR1 SGHDN, CDR2 FVKESK. V shed 4 bases and J shed 7 bases, with 19 bases lying between them. The CDR3 is made up of 15 amino acids. For the CDR3, the DNA is TGTGCCAGCAGCCGTCCAGCCGTCCAGGGTTTTGGCTACACCTTC. Translation: CASSRPAVQGFGYTF.

For this clone: Other DNA sequences from this sample encode an identical CDR3 as well. The chain is built from TRBV28 and TRBJ1-3; possible D gene TRBD1, 6 bases. The CDR3 totals 16 residues. Germline V gene sequence: CDR1 MDHEN, CDR2 SYDVKM. V was cut by 5 bases and J by 0 bases, with 14 bases left in between. The chain's CDR3 is CASSPPQGSSGNTIYF. CDR3 nucleotides: TGTGCCAGCAGTCCTCCACAGGGCTCCTCTGGAAACACCATATATTTT.

The chain recombines TRBV2 with TRBJ1-1; unclear D gene. V lost 7 bases and J lost 1, with 7 bases in between. CDR3 length: 12 amino acids. Germline-derived CDR1 and CDR2 are SNHLY and FYNNEI. The CDR3 DNA follows: TGTGCCAGCACTACCGAGAACACTGAAGCTTTCTTT. Its protein product is CASTTENTEAFF.